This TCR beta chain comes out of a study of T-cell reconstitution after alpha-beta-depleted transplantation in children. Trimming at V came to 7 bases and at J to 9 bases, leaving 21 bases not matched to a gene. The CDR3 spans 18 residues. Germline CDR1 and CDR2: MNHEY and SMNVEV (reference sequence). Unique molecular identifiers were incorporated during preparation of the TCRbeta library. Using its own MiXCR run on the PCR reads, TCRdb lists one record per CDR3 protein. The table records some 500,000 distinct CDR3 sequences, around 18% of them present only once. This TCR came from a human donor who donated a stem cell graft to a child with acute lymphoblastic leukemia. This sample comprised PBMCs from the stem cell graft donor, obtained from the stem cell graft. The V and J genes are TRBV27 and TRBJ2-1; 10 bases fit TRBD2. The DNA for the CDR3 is TGTGCCAGCATTCAAGGGGGAACTAGCGGGATCGGATACGGTGAGCAGTTCTTC. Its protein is CASIQGGTSGIGYGEQFF.